This T cell receptor beta chain was sequenced for a study of metastatic and nonmetastatic thyroid tumors. Overall study context: Both malignant and benign thyroid patients supplied peripheral blood and tumor or nodule tissue samples, across which the repertoires of these patients were then compared. Study outcomes and limitations: When malignant thyroid tumors were compared with benign nodules, TCR beta diversity was reportedly significantly higher in the malignant tumors. This held in both blood and tumor samples.

Authors' processing steps: A classifier for distant metastasis in papillary thyroid cancer was constructed using CDR3 differences observed across clinicopathological groups. TCRdb re-called clones via MiXCR from the PCR reads. In this record, the V and J calls reflect TCRdb's handling and not the investigators' own analysis. The sample has 30,000 to 40,000 clones, approximately 30% seen once. None of the patients had undergone any treatment ahead of thyroid surgery. CDR3 length: 15 residues. CDR1 is KGHSH and CDR2 is LQKENI in the germline V gene. On this clone: Its specificity is unknown. The junction departs from the called germline gene at one end, perhaps through a read error.

Sequenced material: blood. This chain links TRBV18 with TRBJ1-2; possibly TRBD1 for D (5 bases). The receptor was derived from a female donor with papillary thyroid cancer or a benign thyroid nodule (not recorded which). Some clones in this sample may be carry-over from other donors' samples. The CDR3 region has the DNA TGTGCCAGCTCCCCTACCCTCCAATGGGACTATGTCTACACCTTC. Translation: CASSPTLQWDYVYTF. The full variable domain, rest sourced from reference TRBV18 and TRBJ1-2, is NAGVMQNPRHLVRRRGQEARLRCSPMKGHSHVYWYRQLPEEGLKFMVYLQKENIIDESGMPKERFSAEFPKEGPSILRIQQVVRGDSAAYFCASSPTLQWDYVYTFGSGTRLTVV.